This entry is about one T cell receptor beta chain. Its antigen remains unknown. An even split of each subset's genomic DNA across several immunoSEQ plates was performed. Sorted-subset replicate PCR reactions contained roughly 200 ng DNA, corresponding to approximately 30,000 T cell genomes. Libraries were prepared by immunoSEQ multiplex PCR; TCRdb keeps only in-frame clonotypes and omits some of them. The sample consists of 2 million to 2.5 million clones, about 95% of them appearing once. The data belong to a study of shared clonotypes between healthy human individuals. Naive CD8 cells lacked CD45RO, underwent positive selection for CCR7 and left out terminally differentiated effector memory CD45RA+ cells. The study's findings and limits: The small donor group covered limited genetic and exposure diversity.

In germline, CDR1 is LGHNA, CDR2 YSLEER. Trimming left V 4 bases short and J 4 bases short, with 14 bases between. The CDR3 runs 14 residues. The gene calls are TRBV4-3 and TRBJ2-7, with D maybe TRBD2 (6 bases). This TCR derives from a man between 18 and 29 years old in good health. The sequencing sample was made of naive CD8+ T cells sorted from blood. CDR3 nucleotide sequence: TGCGCCAGCAGCCTACAAACTGGGAGGTACGAGCAGTACTTC. It codes for CASSLQTGRYEQYF.